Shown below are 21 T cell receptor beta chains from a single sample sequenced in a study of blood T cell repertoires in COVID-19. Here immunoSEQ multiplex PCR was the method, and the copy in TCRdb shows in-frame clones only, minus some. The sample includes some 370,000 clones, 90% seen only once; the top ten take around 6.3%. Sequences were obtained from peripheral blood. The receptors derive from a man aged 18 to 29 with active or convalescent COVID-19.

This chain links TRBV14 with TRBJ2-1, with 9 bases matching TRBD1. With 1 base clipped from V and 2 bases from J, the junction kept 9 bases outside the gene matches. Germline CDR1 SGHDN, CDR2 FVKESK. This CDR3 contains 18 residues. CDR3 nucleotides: TGTGCCAGCAGCCAAGTGGGATGGGGACAGGGTCCCTACAATGAGCAGTTCTTC. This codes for CASSQVGWGQGPYNEQFF.

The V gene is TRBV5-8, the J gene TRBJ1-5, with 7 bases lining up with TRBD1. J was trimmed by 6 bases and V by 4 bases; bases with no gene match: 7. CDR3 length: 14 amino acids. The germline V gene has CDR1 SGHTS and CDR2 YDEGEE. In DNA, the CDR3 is TGTGCCAGCAGCGGACGGACAGGTCCTCAGCCCCAGCATTTT. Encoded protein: CASSGRTGPQPQHF.

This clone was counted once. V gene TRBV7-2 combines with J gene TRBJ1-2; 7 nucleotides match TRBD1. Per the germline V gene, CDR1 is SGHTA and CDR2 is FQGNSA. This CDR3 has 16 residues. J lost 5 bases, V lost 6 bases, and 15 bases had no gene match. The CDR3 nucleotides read TGTGCCAGCAGTTACGTACCGGGACAGAGTCTGTATGGCTACACCTTC. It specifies CASSYVPGQSLYGYTF.

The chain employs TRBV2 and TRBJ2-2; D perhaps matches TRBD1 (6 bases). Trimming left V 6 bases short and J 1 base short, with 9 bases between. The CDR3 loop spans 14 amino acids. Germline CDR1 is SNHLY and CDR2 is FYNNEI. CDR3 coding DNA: TGTGCCAGCAGGCGGACAGTGAACACCGGGGAGCTGTTTTTT. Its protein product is CASRRTVNTGELFF.

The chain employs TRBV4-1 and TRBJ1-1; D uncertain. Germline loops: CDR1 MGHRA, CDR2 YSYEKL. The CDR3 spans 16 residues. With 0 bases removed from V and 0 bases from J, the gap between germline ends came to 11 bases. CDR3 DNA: TGCGCCAGCAGCCAAGATCCGAACAGACTGAACACTGAAGCTTTCTTT. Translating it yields CASSQDPNRLNTEAFF.

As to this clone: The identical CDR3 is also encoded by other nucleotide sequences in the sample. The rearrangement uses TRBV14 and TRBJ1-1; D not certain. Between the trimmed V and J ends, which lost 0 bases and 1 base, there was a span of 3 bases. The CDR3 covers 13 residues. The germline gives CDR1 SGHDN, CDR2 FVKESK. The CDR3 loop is CASSQDRNTEAFF. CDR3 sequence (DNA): TGTGCCAGCAGCCAAGACAGGAACACTGAAGCTTTCTTT. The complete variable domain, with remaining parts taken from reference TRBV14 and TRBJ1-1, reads EAGVTQFPSHSVIEKGQTVTLRCDPISGHDNLYWYRRVMGKEIKFLLHFVKESKQDESGMPNNRFLAERTGGTYSTLKVQPAELEDSGVYFCASSQDRNTEAFFGQGTRLTVV.

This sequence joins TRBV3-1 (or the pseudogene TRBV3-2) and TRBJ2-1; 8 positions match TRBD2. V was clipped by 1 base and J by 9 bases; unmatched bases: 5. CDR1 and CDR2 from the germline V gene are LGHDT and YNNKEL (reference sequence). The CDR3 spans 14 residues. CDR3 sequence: CASSQVAGGIEQFF. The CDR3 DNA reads TGTGCCAGCAGCCAAGTTGCGGGAGGAATTGAGCAGTTCTTC.

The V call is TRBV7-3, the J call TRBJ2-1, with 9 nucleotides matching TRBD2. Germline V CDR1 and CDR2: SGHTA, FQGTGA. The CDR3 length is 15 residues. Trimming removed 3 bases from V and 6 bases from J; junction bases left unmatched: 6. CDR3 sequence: CASSFYSTSGNEQFF. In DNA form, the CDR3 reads TGTGCCAGCAGCTTTTACTCGACTAGCGGCAATGAGCAGTTCTTC.

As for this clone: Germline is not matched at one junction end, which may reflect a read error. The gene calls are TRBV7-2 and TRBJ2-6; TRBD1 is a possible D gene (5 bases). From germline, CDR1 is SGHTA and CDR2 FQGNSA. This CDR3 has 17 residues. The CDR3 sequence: CASSLVARTSGANVLTF. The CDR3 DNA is TGTGCCAGCAGCTTAGTGGCACGAACCTCTGGGGCCAACGTGCTGACTTTC. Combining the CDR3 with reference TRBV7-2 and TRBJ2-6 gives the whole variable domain GAGVSQSPSNKVTEKGKDVELRCDPISGHTALYWYRQSLGQGLEFLIYFQGNSAPDKSGLPSDRFSAERTGGSVSTLTIQRTQQEDSAVYLCASSLVARTSGANVLTFGAGSRLTVL.

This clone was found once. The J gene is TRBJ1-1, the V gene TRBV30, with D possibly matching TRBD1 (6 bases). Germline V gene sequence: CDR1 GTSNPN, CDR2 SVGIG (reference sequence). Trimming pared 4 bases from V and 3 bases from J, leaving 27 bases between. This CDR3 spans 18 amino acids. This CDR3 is CAWTGIRGASVSYTEAFF. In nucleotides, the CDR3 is TGTGCCTGGACCGGAATTCGGGGGGCAAGTGTTTCGTACACTGAAGCTTTCTTT.

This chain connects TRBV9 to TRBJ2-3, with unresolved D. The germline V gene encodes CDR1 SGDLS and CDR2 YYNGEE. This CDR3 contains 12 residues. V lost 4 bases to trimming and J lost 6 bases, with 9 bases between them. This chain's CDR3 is CASSPPADTQYF. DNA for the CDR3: TGTGCCAGCAGCCCACCCGCGGATACGCAGTATTTT. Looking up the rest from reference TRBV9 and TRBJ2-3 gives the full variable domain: DSGVTQTPKHLITATGQRVTLRCSPRSGDLSVYWYQQSLDQGLQFLIQYYNGEERAKGNILERFSAQQFPDLHSELNLSSLELGDSALYFCASSPPADTQYFGPGTRLTVL.

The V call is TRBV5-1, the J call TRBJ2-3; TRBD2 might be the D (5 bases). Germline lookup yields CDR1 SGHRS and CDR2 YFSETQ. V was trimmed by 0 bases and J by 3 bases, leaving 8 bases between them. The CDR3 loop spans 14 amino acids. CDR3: CASSLAWETDTQYF. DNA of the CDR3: TGCGCCAGCAGCTTGGCGTGGGAGACAGATACGCAGTATTTT.

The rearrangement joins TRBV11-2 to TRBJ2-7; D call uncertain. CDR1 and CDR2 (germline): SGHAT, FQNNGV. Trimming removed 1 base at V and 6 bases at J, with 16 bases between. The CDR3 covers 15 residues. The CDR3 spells CASSLGGNTPLEQYF. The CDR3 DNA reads TGTGCCAGCAGCTTAGGTGGCAATACCCCGCTCGAGCAGTACTTC.

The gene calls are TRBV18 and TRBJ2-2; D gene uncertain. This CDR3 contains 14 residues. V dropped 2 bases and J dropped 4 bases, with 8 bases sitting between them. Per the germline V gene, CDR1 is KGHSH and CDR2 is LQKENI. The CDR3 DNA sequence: TGTGCCAGCTCACCAGACACGATCACCGGGGAGCTGTTTTTT. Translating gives CASSPDTITGELFF.

The CDR3 DNA reads as TGTGCCAGCAGTTACTCGTTTGCCAGATCCTTTGACACTGAAGCTTTCTTT. Translation: CASSYSFARSFDTEAFF. This chain connects TRBV6-2 or TRBV6-3 to TRBJ1-1; D is ambiguous. Germline loops: CDR1 MNHEY, CDR2 SVGEGT. V was trimmed by 0 bases and J by 3 bases, leaving 17 bases between them. This CDR3 is 17 amino acids long.

This chain's CDR3 is CATRKTSSTDTQYF. CDR3 coding DNA: TGTGCCACCAGGAAAACTAGCTCCACAGATACGCAGTATTTT. J is TRBJ2-3 and V is TRBV19; TRBD2 might be the D (6 bases). The V gene's germline CDR1 is LNHDA and CDR2 SQIVND (reference sequence). The CDR3 covers 14 residues. V shed 10 bases and J shed 2 bases, with 16 bases lying between them.

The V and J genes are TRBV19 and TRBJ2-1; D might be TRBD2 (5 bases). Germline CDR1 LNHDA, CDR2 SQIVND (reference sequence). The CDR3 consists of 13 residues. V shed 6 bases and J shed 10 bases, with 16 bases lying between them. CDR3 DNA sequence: TGTGCCAGTAGGCTCCCCTTGGCGGGCGAGCAGTTCTTC. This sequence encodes CASRLPLAGEQFF.

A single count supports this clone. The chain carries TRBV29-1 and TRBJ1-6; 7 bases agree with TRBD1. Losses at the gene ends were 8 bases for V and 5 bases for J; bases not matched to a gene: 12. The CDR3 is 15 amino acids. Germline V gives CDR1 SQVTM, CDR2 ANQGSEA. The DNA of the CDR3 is TGCAGCCCCGCCCCCCGACAGGGCCATAATTCACCCCTCCACTTT. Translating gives CSPAPRQGHNSPLHF.

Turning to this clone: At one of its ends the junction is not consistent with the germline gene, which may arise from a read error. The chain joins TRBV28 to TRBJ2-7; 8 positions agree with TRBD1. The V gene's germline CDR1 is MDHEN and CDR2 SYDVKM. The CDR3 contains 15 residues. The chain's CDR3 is CASSSRTGPSNEQYF. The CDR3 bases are TGTGCCAGCAGTTCCCGGACAGGGCCCTCCAACGAGCAGTACTTC.

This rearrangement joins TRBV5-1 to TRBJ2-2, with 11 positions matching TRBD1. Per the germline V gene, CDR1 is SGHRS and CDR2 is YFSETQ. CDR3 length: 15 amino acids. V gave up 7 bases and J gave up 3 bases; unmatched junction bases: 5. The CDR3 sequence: CASWGTGGDTGELFF. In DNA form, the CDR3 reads TGCGCCAGCTGGGGGACAGGGGGTGACACCGGGGAGCTGTTTTTT.

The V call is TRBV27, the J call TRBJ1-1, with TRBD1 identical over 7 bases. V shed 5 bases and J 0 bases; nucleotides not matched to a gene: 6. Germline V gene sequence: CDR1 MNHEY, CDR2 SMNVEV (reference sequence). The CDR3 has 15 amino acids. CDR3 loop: CASSRPGTVNTEAFF. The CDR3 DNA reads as TGTGCCAGCAGTCGTCCCGGGACAGTGAACACTGAAGCTTTCTTT.